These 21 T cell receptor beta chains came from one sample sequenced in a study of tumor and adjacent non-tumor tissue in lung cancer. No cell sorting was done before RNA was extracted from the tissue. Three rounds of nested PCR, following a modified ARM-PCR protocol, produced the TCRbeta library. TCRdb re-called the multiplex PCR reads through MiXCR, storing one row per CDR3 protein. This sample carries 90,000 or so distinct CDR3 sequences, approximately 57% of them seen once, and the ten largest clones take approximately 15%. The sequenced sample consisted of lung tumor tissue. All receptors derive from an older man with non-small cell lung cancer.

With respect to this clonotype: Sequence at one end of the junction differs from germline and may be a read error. In DNA form, the CDR3 reads TGCAGTACTAGACCGGAGAGGGGCTTTGGGGCCAACGTCCTGACTTTC. As protein: CSTRPERGFGANVLTF. The genes are TRBV20-1 and TRBJ2-6; the D call may be TRBD1 or TRBD2 (5 bases each). Germline lookup yields CDR1 DFQATT and CDR2 SNEGSKA (reference sequence). This CDR3 has 16 residues.

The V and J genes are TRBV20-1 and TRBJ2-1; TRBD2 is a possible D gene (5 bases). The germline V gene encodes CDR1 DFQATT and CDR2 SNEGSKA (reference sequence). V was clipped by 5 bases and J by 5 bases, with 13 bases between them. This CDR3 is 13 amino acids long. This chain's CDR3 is CSALNGLHNEQFF. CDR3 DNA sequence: TGCAGTGCTCTTAATGGACTTCACAATGAGCAGTTCTTC.

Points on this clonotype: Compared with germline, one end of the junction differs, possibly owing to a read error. The CDR3 DNA sequence: TGTGCCAGTAGTATAAATCTCGGACACTCTTCACCCATCCACTTT. Residues: CASSINLGHSSPIHF. The rearrangement uses TRBV19 and TRBJ1-6; a possible D gene is TRBD1 (5 bases). Germline V gene data show CDR1 as LNHDA and CDR2 as SQIVND (reference sequence). This CDR3 comprises 15 residues. Variable domain in full (rest from reference TRBV19 and TRBJ1-6): DGGITQSPKYLFRKEGQNVTLSCEQNLNHDAMYWYRQDPGQGLRLIYYSQIVNDFQKGDIAEGYSVSREKKESFPLTVTSAQKNPTAFYLCASSINLGHSSPIHFGNGTRLTVT.

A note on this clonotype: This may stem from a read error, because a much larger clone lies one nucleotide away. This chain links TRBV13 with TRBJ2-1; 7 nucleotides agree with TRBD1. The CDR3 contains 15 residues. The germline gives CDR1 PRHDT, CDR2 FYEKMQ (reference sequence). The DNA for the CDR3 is TGTGCCAGCAGCTTAGCAGGGGGTTGGTACAAAGAGCAGTTCTTC. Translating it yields CASSLAGGWYKEQFF. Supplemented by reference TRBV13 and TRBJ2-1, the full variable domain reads AAGVIQSPRHLIKEKRETATLKCYPIPRHDTVYWYQQGPGQDPQFLISFYEKMQSDKGSIPDRFSAQQFSDYHSELNMSSLELGDSALYFCASSLAGGWYKEQFFGPGTRLTVL.

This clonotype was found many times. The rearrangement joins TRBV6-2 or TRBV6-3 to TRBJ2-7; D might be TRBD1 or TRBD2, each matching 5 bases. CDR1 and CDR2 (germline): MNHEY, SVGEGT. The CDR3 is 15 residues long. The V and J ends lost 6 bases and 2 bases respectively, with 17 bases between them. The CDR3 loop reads CASRGDARTTYEQYF. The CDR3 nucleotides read TGTGCCAGCAGGGGGGACGCCCGGACGACCTACGAGCAGTACTTC.

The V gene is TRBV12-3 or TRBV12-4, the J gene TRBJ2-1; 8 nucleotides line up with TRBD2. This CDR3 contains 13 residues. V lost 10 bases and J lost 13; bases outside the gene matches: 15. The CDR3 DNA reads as TGTGCCATTAGTTTACGAACTAGCGGAACTCAGTTCTTC. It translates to CAISLRTSGTQFF.

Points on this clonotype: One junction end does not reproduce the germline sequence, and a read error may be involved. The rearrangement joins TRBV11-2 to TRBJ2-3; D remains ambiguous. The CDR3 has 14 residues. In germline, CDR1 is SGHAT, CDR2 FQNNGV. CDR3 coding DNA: TGTGCCAGTAGCTTTATTTTGGCCGCCGGTACGCAGTATTTT. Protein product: CASSFILAAGTQYF.

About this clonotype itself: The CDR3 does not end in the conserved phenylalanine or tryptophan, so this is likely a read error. CDR3 nucleotides: TGTGCCAGCAGCTTAAGAACGGGACTAGCGGGTAGGTACCAAGAGGCCCAGTACTAC. Encoded protein: CASSLRTGLAGRYQEAQYY. This sequence joins TRBV11-1 and TRBJ2-5, with TRBD2 matching 12 bases. CDR1 SGHAT and CDR2 FQDESV come from the germline V gene (reference sequence). CDR3 length: 19 amino acids.

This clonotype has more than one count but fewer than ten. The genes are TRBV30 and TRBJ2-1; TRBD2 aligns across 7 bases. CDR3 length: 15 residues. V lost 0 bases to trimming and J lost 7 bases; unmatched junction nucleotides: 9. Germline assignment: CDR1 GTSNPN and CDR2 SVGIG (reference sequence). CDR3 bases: TGTGCCTGGAGTGTTATTCGCGGGAGTTCAAATGAGCAGTTCTTC. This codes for CAWSVIRGSSNEQFF.

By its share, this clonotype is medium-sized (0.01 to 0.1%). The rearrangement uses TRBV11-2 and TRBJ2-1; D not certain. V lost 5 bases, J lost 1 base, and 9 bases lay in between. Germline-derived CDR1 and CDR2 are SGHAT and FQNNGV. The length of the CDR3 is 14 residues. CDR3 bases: TGTGCCAGCAGCAAGGATCATTCCTACAATGAGCAGTTCTTC. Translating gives CASSKDHSYNEQFF.

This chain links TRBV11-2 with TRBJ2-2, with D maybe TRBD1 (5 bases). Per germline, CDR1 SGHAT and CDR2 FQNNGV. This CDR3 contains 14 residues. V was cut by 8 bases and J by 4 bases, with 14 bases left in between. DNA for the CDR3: TGTGCCAGCGGTCCCTTAGGGGCCACCGGGGAGCTGTTTTTT. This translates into CASGPLGATGELFF.

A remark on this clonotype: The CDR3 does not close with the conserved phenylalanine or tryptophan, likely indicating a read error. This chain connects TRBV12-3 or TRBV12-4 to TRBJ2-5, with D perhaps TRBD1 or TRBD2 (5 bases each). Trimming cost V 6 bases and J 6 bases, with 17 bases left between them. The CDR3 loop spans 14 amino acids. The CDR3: CASRWGPLEKTQYI. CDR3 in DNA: TGTGCCAGCAGATGGGGACCGTTGGAGAAGACCCAGTACATC.

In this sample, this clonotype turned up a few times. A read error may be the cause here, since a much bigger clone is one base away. CDR3 sequence (DNA): TGTGCCAGCACTTCTCCTAGTCGGAGCGGGAGCGACAATGAGCAGTTCTTC. Translated: CASTSPSRSGSDNEQFF. The chain combines TRBV6-5 with TRBJ2-1; 8 bases align to TRBD2. The V segment lost 7 bases and the J segment 5 bases; nucleotides outside the gene matches: 16. CDR1 MNHEY and CDR2 SVGAGI come from the germline V gene. The length of the CDR3 is 17 residues.

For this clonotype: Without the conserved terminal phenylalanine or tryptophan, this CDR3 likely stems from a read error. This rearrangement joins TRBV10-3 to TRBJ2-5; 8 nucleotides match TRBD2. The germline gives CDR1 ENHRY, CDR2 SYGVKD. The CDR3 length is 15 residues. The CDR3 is CATSAPTGGPQTQYL. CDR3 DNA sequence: TGTGCCACCAGTGCCCCAACGGGAGGGCCTCAGACCCAGTACCTC.

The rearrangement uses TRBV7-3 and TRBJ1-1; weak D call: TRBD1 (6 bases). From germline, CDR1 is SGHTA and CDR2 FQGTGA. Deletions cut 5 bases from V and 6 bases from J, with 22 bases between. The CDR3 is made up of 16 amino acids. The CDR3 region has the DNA TGTGCCAGCAGCCCTCGACAGGATGGAGACGGTTCTGAAGCTTTCTTT. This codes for CASSPRQDGDGSEAFF.

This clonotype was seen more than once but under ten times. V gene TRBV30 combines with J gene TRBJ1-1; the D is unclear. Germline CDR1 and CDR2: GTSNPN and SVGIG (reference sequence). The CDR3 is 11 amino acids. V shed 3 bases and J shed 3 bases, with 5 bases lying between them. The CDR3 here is CAWRRDTEAFF. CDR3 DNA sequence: TGTGCCTGGAGGAGGGACACTGAAGCTTTCTTT.

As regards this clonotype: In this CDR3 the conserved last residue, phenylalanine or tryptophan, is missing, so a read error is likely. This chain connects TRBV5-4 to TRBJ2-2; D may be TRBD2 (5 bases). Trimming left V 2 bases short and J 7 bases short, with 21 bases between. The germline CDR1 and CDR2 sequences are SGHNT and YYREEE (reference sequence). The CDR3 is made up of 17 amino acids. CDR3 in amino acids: CASSFNLVGVGIGELFS. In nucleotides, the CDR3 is TGTGCCAGCAGCTTCAATCTAGTGGGAGTCGGTATCGGGGAGCTGTTTTCT.

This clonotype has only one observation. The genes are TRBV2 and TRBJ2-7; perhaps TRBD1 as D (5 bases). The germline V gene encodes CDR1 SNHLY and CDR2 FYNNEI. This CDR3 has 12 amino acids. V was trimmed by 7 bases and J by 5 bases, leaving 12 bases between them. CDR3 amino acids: CASTRQGHEQYF. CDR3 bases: TGTGCCAGCACCCGCCAGGGCCACGAGCAGTACTTC. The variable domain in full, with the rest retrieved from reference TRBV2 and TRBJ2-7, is EPEVTQTPSHQVTQMGQEVILRCVPISNHLYFYWYRQILGQKVEFLVSFYNNEISEKSEIFDDQFSVERPDGSNFTLKIRSTKLEDSAMYFCASTRQGHEQYFGPGTRLTVT.

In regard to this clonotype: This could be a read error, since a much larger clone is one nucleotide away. The CDR3 protein is CASSALAGVTNDEQFF. The CDR3 DNA sequence: TGTGCCAGCAGTGCACTAGCGGGGGTGACCAACGATGAGCAGTTCTTC. The genes are TRBV6-1 and TRBJ2-1, with 11 bases fitting TRBD2. Looked up from germline, CDR1 is MNHNS and CDR2 is SASEGT. The CDR3 has 16 amino acids. V was clipped by 4 bases and J by 8 bases; unmatched bases: 10.

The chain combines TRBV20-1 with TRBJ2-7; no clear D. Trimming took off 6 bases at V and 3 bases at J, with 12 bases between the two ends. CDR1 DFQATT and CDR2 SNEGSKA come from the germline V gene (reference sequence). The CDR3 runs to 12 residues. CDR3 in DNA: TGCAGTGCACCGGACGTTGACTACGAGCAGTACTTC. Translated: CSAPDVDYEQYF.

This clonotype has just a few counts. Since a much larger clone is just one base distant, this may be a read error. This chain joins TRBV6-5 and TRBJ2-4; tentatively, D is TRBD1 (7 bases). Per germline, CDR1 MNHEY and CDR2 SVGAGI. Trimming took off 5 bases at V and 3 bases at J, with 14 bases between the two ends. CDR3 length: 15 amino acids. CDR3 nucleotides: TGTGCCAGCAGTCCCCGGGGGACAGTCAAAAACATTCAGTACTTC. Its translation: CASSPRGTVKNIQYF.